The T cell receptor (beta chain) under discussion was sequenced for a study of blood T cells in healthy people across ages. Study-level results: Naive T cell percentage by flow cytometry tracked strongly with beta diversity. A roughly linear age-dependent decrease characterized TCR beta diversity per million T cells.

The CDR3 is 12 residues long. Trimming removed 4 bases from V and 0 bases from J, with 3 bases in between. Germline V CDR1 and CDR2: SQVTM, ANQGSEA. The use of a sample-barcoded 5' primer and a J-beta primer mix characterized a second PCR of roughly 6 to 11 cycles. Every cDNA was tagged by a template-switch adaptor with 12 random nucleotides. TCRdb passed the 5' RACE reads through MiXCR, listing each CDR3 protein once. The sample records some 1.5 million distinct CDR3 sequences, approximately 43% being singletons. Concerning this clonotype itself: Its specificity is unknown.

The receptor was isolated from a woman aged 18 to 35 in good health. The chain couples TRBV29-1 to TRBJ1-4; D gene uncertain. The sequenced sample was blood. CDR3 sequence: CSVAATNEKLFF. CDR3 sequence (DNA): TGCAGCGTTGCGGCAACTAATGAAAAACTGTTTTTT.